This T cell receptor (beta chain) emerged from a study of shared clonotypes between healthy human individuals. The overall study: Plates per donor: three CD4 naive, three CD4 memory, two CD8 naive, one CD8 memory.

This clone was picked up a small number of times. Data came from immunoSEQ multiplex PCR; TCRdb stores just in-frame clones and leaves some out. Of some 95,000 clones in the sample, approximately 61% were seen once. Per the germline V gene, CDR1 is MNHEY and CDR2 is SMNVEV (reference sequence). V was clipped by 3 bases and J by 5 bases, with 14 bases between them. The CDR3 loop spans 14 amino acids. The V gene is TRBV27, the J gene TRBJ2-7; D remains unclear. Sequenced input: memory CD8+ T cells sorted from blood. Documented subset: CD45RO+ cells pooled with CCR7-negative TemRA cells. The receptor was derived from a man aged 30 to 39 in good health. CDR3 sequence reads: CASSFFMGRDEQYF. The CDR3 DNA reads TGTGCCAGCAGTTTTTTCATGGGTAGAGACGAGCAGTACTTC.